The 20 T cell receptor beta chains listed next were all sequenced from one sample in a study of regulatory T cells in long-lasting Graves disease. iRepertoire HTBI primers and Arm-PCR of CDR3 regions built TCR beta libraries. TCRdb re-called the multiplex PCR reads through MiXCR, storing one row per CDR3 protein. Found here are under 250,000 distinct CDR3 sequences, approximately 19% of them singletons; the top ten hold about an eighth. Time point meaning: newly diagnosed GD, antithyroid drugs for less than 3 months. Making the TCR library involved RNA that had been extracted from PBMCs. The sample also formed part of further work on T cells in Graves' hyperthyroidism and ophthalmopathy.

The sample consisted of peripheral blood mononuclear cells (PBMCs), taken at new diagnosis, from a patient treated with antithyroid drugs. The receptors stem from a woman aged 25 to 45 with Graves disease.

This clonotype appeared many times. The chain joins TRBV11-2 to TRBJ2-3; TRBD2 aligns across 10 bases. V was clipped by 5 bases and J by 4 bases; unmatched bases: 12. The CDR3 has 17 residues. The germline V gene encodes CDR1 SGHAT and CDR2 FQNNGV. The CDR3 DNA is TGTGCCAGCAGCGCGGGGACTAGCGTACTATTGGCAGATACGCAGTATTTT. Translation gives CASSAGTSVLLADTQYF.

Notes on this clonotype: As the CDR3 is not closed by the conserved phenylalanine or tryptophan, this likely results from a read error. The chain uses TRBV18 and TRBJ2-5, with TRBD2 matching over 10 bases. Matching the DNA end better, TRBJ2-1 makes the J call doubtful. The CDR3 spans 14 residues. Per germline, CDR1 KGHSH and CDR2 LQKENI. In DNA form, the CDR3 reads TGTGCCAGCTCAGCTAGCGGGAGTTCGGCTGAGCAGTTCCTC. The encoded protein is CASSASGSSAEQFL.

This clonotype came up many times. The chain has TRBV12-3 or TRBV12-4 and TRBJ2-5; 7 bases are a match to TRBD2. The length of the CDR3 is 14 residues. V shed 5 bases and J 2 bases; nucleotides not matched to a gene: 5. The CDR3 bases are TGTGCCAGCAGTCGAGCGGGGTTGCAAGAGACCCAGTACTTC. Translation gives CASSRAGLQETQYF.

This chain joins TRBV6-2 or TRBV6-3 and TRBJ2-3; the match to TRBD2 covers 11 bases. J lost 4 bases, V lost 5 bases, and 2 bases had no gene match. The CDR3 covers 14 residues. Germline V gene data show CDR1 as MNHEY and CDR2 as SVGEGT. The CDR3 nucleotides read TGTGCCAGCAGTGAACTAGCGGGGGCAGATACGCAGTATTTT. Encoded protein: CASSELAGADTQYF.

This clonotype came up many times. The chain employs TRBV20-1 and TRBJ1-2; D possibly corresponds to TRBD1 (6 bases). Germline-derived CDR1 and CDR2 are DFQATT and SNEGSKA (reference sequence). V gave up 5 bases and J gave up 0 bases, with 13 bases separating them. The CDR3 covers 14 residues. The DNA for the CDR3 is TGCAGTGCTTGGCCGGGGGGCCCTAACTATGGCTACACCTTC. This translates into CSAWPGGPNYGYTF.

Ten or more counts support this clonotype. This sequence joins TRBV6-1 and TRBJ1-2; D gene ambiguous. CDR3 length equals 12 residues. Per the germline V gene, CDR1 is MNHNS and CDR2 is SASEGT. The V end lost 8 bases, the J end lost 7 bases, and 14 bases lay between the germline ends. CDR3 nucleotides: TGTGCCAGCGGAGAGAGTGTGGGTGGCTACACCTTC. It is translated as CASGESVGGYTF.

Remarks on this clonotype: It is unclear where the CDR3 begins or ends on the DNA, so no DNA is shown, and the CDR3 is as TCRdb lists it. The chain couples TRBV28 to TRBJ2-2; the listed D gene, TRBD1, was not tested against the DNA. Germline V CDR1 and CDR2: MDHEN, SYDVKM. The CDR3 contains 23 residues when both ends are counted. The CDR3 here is CASSLFKGAYEQYFGPGTGELFF.

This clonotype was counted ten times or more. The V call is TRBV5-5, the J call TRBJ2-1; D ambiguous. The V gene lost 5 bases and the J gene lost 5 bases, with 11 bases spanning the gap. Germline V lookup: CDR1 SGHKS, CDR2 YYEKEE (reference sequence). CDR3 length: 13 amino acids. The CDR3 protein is CASSLGIHNEQFF. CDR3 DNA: TGTGCCAGCAGTTTAGGGATTCACAATGAGCAGTTCTTC.

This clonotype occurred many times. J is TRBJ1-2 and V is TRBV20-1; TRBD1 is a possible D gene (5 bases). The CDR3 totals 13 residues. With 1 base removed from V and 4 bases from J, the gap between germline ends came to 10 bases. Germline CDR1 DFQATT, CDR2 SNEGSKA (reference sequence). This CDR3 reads CSARGGSAYGYTF. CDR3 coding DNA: TGCAGTGCTAGAGGGGGGTCGGCCTATGGCTACACCTTC.

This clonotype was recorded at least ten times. This CDR3 is CASATGGRLYEQYF. The CDR3 DNA reads TGTGCCAGTGCAACTGGTGGGAGGCTCTACGAGCAGTACTTC. V is TRBV28 and J is TRBJ2-7; a weak D match, TRBD2 (6 bases). CDR1 and CDR2 (germline): MDHEN, SYDVKM. V lost 9 bases and J lost 3, with 18 bases in between. There are 14 residues in the CDR3. Full variable domain (outside the CDR3, taken from reference TRBV28 and TRBJ2-7): DVKVTQSSRYLVKRTGEKVFLECVQDMDHENMFWYRQDPGLGLRLIYFSYDVKMKEKGDIPEGYSVSREKKERFSLILESASTNQTSMYLCASATGGRLYEQYFGPGTRLTVT.

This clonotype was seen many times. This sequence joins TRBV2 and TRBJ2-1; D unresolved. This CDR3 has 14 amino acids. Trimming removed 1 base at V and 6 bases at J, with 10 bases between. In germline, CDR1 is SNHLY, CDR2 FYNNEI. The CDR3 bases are TGTGCCAGCAGTGAAGAGCAGGTAGTCAATGAGCAGTTCTTC. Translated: CASSEEQVVNEQFF.

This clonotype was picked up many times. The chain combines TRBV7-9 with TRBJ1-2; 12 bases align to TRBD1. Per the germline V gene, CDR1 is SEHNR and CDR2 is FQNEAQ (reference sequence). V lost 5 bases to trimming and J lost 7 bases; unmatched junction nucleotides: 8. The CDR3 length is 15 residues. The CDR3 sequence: CASSRRDRGQGGYTF. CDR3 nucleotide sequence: TGTGCCAGCAGCCGCCGGGACAGGGGGCAGGGTGGCTACACCTTC.

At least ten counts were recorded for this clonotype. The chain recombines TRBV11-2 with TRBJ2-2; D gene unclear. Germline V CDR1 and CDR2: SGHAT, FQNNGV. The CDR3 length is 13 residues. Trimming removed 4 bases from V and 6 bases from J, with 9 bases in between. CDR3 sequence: CASSSGLAGELFF. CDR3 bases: TGTGCCAGCAGCTCCGGCTTAGCCGGGGAGCTGTTTTTT.

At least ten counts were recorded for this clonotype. The CDR3 loop is CAISPGLAGGPQTGELFF. The CDR3 nucleotides read TGTGCCATCAGCCCCGGACTAGCGGGAGGGCCGCAAACCGGGGAGCTGTTTTTT. The chain joins TRBV10-3 to TRBJ2-2, with 15 bases matching TRBD2. V lost 6 bases and J lost 5; bases outside the gene matches: 10. Germline V lookup: CDR1 ENHRY, CDR2 SYGVKD. This CDR3 comprises 18 residues.

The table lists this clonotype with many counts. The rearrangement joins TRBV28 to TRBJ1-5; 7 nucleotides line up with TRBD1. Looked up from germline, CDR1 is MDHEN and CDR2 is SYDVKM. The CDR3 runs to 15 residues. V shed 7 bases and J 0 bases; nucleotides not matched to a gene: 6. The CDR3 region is CASILNRGSNQPQHF. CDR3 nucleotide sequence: TGTGCCAGCATCTTAAACAGGGGTAGCAATCAGCCCCAGCATTTT.

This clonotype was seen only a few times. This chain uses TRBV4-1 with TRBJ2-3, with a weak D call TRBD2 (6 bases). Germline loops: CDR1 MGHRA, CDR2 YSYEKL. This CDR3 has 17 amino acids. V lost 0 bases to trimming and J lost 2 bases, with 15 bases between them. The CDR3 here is CASSQDQGGEITDTQYF. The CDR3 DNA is TGCGCCAGCAGCCAAGATCAGGGCGGGGAGATCACAGATACGCAGTATTTT.

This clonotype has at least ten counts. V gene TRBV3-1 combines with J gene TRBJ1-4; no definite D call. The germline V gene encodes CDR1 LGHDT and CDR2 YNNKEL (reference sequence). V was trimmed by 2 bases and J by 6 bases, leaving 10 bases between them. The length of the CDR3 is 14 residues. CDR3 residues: CASSQLSGDEKLFF. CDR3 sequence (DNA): TGTGCCAGCAGCCAACTCAGTGGGGATGAAAAACTGTTTTTT. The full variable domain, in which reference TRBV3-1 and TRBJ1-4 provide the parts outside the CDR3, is DTAVSQTPKYLVTQMGNDKSIKCEQNLGHDTMYWYKQDSKKFLKIMFSYNNKELIINETVPNRFSPKSPDKAHLNLHINSLELGDSAVYFCASSQLSGDEKLFFGSGTQLSVL.

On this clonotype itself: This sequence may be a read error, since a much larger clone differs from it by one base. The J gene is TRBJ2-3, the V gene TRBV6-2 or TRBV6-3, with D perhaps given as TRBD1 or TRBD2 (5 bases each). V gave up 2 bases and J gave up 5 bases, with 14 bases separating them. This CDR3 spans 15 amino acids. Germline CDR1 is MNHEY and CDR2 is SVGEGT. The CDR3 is CASSYEGLGRDTQYF. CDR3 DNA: TGTGCCAGCAGTTACGAGGGGTTGGGCAGAGATACGCAGTATTTT.

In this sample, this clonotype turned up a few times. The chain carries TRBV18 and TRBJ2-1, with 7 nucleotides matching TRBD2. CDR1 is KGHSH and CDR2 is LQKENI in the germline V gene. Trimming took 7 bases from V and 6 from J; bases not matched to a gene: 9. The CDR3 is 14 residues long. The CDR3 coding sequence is TGTGCCAGCTTACCCTTGGGACTACCCAATGAGCAGTTCTTC. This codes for CASLPLGLPNEQFF. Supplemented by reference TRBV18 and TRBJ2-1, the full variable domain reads NAGVMQNPRHLVRRRGQEARLRCSPMKGHSHVYWYRQLPEEGLKFMVYLQKENIIDESGMPKERFSAEFPKEGPSILRIQQVVRGDSAAYFCASLPLGLPNEQFFGPGTRLTVL.

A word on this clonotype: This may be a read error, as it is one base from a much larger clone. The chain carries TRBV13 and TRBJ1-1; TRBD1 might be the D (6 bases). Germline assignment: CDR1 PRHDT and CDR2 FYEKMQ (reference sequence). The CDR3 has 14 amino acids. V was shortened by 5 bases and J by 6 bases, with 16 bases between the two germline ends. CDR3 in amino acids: CASSLGGLGAEAFF. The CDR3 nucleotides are TGTGCCAGCAGCCTTGGGGGGCTTGGGGCTGAAGCTTTCTTT. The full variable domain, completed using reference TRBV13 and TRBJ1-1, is AAGVIQSPRHLIKEKRETATLKCYPIPRHDTVYWYQQGPGQDPQFLISFYEKMQSDKGSIPDRFSAQQFSDYHSELNMSSLELGDSALYFCASSLGGLGAEAFFGQGTRLTVV.